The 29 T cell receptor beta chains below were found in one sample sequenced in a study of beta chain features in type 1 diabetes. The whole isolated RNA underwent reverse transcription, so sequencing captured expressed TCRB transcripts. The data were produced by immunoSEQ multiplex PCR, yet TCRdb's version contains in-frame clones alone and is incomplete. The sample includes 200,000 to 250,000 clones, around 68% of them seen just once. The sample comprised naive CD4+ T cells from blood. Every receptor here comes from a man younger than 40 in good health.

The CDR3 sequence is CASSDRSSSNYIQYF. CDR3 coding DNA: TGCGCCAGCAGTGACCGGTCCTCGAGCAATTACATTCAGTACTTC. The V and J genes are TRBV10-1 and TRBJ2-4; D remains ambiguous. Germline assignment: CDR1 WNHNN and CDR2 SYGVQD (reference sequence). V shed 3 bases and J shed 8 bases, with 17 bases lying between them. CDR3 length equals 15 residues.

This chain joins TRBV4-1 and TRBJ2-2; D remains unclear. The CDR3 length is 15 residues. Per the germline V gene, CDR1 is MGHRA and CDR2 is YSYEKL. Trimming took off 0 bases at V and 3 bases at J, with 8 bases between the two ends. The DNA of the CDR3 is TGCGCCAGCAGCCAAGATAACACTTACACCGGGGAGCTGTTTTTT. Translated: CASSQDNTYTGELFF.

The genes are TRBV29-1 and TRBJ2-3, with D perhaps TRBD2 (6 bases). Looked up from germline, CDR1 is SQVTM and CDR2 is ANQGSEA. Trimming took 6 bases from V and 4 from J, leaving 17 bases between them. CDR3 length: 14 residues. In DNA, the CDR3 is TGCAGCGTCAGGCGGGACTGGAGCGCAGATACGCAGTATTTT. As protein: CSVRRDWSADTQYF.

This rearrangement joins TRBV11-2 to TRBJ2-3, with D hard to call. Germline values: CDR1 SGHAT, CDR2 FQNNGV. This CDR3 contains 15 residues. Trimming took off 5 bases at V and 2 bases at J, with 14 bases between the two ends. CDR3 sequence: CASSARSSTTDTQYF. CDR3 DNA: TGTGCCAGCAGCGCTCGGTCCTCCACCACAGATACGCAGTATTTT. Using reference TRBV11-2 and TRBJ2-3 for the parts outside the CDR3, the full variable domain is EAGVAQSPRYKIIEKRQSVAFWCNPISGHATLYWYQQILGQGPKLLIQFQNNGVVDDSQLPKDRFSAERLKGVDSTLKIQPAKLEDSAVYLCASSARSSTTDTQYFGPGTRLTVL.

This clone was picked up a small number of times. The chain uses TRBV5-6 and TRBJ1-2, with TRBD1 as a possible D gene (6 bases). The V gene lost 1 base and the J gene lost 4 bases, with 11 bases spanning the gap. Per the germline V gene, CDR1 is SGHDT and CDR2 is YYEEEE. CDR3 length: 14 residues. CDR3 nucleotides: TGTGCCAGCAGCTTGACGGGGGCTTCCTATGGCTACACCTTC. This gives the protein CASSLTGASYGYTF. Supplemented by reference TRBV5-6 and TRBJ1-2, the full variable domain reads DAGVTQSPTHLIKTRGQQVTLRCSPKSGHDTVSWYQQALGQGPQFIFQYYEEEERQRGNFPDRFSGHQFPNYSSELNVNALLLGDSALYLCASSLTGASYGYTFGSGTRLTVV.

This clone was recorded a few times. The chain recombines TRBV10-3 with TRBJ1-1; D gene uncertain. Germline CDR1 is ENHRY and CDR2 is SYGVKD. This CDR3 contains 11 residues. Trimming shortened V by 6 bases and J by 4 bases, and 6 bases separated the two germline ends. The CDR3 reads CAIRAGTEAFF. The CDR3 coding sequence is TGTGCCATCAGAGCGGGCACTGAAGCTTTCTTT.

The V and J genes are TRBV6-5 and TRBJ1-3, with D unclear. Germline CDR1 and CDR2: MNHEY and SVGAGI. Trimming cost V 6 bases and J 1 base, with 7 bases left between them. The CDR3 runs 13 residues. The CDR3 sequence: CASREGSGNTIYF. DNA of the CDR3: TGTGCCAGCAGGGAAGGATCTGGAAACACCATATATTTT.

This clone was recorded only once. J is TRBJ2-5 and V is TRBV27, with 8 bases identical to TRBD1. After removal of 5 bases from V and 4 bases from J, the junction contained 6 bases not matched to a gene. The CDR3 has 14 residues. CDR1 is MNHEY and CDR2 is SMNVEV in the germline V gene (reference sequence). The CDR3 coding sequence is TGTGCCAGCAGTCCGACAGGGGCCGGAGAGACCCAGTACTTC. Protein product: CASSPTGAGETQYF.

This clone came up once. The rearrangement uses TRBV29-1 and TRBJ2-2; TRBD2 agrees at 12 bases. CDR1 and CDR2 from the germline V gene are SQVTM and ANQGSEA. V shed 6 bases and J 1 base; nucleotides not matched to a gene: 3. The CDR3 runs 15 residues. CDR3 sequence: CSVWTSGKNTGELFF. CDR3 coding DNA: TGCAGCGTCTGGACTAGCGGGAAGAACACCGGGGAGCTGTTTTTT.

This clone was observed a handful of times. DNA of the CDR3: TGTGCCAGCAGTCCCTTTAAGGGCACAGATACGCAGTATTTT. Translating it yields CASSPFKGTDTQYF. The chain recombines TRBV6-6 with TRBJ2-3; D unresolved. CDR1 MNHNY and CDR2 SVGAGI come from the germline V gene (reference sequence). V lost 5 bases to trimming and J lost 1 base, with 10 bases between them. This CDR3 is 14 amino acids long.

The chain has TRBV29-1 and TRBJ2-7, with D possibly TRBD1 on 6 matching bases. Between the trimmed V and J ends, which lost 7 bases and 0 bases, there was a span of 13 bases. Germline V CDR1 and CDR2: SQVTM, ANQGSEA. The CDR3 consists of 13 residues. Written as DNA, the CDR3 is TGCAGCGCCGCCGACAGGCGCTCCTACGAGCAGTACTTC. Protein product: CSAADRRSYEQYF.

The CDR3 coding sequence is TGTGCCAGCAGCAAAGGGCGTGGCAAAAACATTCAGTACTTC. Protein product: CASSKGRGKNIQYF. The rearrangement joins TRBV21-1 to TRBJ2-4. TRBV21-1 is labeled a pseudogene. This CDR3 has 14 residues.

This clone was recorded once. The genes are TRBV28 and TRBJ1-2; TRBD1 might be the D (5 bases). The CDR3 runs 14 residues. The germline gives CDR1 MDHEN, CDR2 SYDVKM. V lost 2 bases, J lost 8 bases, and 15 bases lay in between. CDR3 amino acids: CASSLVSGPRGYTF. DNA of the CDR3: TGTGCCAGCAGTTTAGTCTCGGGACCCCGAGGCTACACCTTC.

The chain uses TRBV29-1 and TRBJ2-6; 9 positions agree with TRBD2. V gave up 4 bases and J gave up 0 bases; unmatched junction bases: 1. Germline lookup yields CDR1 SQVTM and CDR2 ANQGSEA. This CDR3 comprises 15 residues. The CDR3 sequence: CSVASGNSGANVLTF. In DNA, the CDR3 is TGCAGCGTTGCTAGCGGGAACTCTGGGGCCAACGTCCTGACTTTC.

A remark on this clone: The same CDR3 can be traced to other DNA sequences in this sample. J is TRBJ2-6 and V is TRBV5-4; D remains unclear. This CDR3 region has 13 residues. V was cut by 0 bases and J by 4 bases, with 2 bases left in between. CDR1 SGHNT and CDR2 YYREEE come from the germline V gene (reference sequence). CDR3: CASSLAGANVLTF. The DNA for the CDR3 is TGTGCCAGCAGCTTGGCCGGGGCCAACGTCCTGACTTTC.

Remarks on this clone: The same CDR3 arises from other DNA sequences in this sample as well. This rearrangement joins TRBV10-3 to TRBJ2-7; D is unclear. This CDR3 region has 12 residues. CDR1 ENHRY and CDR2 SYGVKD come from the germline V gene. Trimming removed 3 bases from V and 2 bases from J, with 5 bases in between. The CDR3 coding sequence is TGTGCCATCAGTGATGGGGCCTACGAGCAGTACTTC. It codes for CAISDGAYEQYF.

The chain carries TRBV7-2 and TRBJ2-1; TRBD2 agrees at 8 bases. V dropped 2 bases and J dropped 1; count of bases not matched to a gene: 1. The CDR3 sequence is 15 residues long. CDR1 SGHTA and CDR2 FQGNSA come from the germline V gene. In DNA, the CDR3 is TGTGCCAGCAGCTTAATAGCGGGGTCCTACAATGAGCAGTTCTTC. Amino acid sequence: CASSLIAGSYNEQFF.

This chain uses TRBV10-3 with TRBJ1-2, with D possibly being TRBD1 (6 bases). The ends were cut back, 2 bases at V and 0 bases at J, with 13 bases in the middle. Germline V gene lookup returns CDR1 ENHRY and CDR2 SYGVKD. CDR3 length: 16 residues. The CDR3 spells CAISESGAGANYGYTF. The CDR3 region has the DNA TGTGCCATCAGTGAGAGTGGGGCAGGGGCTAACTATGGCTACACCTTC.

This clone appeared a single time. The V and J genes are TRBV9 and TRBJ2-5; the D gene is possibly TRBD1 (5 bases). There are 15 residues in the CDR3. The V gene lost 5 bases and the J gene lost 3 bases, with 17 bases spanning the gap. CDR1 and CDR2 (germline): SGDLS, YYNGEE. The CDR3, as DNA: TGTGCCAGCAGTGCAGGTGGGGCAGGGAAAGAGACCCAGTACTTC. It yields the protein CASSAGGAGKETQYF.

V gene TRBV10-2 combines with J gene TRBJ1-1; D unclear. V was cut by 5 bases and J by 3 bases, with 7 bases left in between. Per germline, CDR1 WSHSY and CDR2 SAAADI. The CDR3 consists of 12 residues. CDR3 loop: CASSTPYTEAFF. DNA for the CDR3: TGCGCCAGCAGTACCCCTTACACTGAAGCTTTCTTT.

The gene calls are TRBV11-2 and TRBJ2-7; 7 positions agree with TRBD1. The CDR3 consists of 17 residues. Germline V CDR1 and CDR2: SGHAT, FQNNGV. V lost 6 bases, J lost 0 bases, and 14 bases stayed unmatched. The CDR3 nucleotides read TGTGCCAGCAGTTCTTTGTTAGGGGGCGCAAGCTCCTACGAGCAGTACTTC. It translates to CASSSLLGGASSYEQYF.

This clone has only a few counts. CDR3 bases: TGCGCCAGCAGGTCACCAGTAAAGGGGGCTCTCGCTGAAGCTTTCTTT. It codes for CASRSPVKGALAEAFF. The rearrangement links TRBV23-1 to TRBJ1-1; 7 bases are a match to TRBD1. TRBV23-1 is sorted into the ORF group, with uncertain function. The CDR3 sequence is 16 residues long. After removal of 6 bases from V and 6 bases from J, the junction contained 16 bases not matched to a gene.

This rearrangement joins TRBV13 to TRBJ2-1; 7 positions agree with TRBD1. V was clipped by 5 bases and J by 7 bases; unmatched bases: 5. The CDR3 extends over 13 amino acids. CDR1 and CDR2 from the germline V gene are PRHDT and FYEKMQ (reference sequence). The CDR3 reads CASSIDRVNEQFF. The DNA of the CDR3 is TGTGCCAGCAGCATCGACAGGGTGAATGAGCAGTTCTTC.

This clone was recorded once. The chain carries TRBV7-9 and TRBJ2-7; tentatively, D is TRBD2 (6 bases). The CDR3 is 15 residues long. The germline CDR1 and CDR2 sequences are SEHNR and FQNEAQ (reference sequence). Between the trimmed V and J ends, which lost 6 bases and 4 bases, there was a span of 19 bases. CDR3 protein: CASSLQGLALYEQYF. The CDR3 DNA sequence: TGTGCCAGCAGTCTCCAAGGGCTAGCGCTATACGAGCAGTACTTC.

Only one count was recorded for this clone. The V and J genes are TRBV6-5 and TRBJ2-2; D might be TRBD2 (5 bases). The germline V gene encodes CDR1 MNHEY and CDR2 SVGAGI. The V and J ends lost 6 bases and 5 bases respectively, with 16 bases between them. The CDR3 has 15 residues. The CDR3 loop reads CASSLKHSGTGELFF. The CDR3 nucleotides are TGTGCCAGCAGCCTAAAGCATTCGGGAACCGGGGAGCTGTTTTTT.

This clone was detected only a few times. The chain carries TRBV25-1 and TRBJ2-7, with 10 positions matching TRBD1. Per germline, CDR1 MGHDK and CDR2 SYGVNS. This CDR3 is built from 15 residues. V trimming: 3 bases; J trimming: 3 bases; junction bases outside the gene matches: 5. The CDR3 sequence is CASSDRDRGNYEQYF. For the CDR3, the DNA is TGTGCCAGCAGTGACCGGGACAGGGGCAACTACGAGCAGTACTTC.

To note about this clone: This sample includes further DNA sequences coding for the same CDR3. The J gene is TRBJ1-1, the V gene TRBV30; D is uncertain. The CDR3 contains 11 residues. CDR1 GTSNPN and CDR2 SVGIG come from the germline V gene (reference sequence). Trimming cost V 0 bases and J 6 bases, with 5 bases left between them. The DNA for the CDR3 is TGTGCCTGGAGTGTCCTAGCTGAAGCTTTCTTT. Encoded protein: CAWSVLAEAFF.

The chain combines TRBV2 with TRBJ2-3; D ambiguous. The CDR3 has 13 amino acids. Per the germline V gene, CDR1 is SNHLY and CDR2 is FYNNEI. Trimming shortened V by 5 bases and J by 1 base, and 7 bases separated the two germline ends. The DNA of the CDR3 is TGTGCCAGCAGTAACCAGGGCACAGATACGCAGTATTTT. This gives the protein CASSNQGTDTQYF.

The DNA of the CDR3 is TGTGCCAGCAGCCTCCACACGAGCTCCTACGAGCAGTACTTC. Its translation: CASSLHTSSYEQYF. V is TRBV9 and J is TRBJ2-7, with unresolved D. V gave up 4 bases and J gave up 0 bases, with 11 bases separating them. There are 14 residues in the CDR3. The germline CDR1 and CDR2 sequences are SGDLS and YYNGEE.